These 21 T cell receptor beta chains were sequenced from one sample in a study of T cell clonotyping in hematopoietic cell transplantation. Sequenced by immunoSEQ multiplex PCR; TCRdb stores in-frame clones only, minus some. The repertoire holds 5,500 to 9,000 clones, approximately 90% seen once, with 4.5% to 5.5% in the top ten. The source material was PBMCs, sampled 100 days after allogeneic stem cell transplant. The receptors come from a male patient between 50 and 60 years old who had an allogeneic stem cell transplant from a related donor, so the T cells may come from the graft donor. Some clones in this sample may be carry-over from other donors' samples.

The V call is TRBV5-4, the J call TRBJ2-5; 7 bases are a match to TRBD1. The J call may be incorrect, as the DNA end agrees better with TRBJ2-7. CDR3 length equals 14 residues. Germline values: CDR1 SGHNT, CDR2 YYREEE (reference sequence). The CDR3 protein is CASSTDRRSYEQYF. CDR3 nucleotide sequence: TGTGCCAGCAGCACGGACAGGCGATCCTACGAGCAGTACTTC.

The chain employs TRBV10-3 and TRBJ1-6; a weak D match, TRBD1 (6 bases). Trimming left V 0 bases short and J 5 bases short, with 11 bases between. Germline values: CDR1 ENHRY, CDR2 SYGVKD. The CDR3 totals 16 residues. The CDR3: CAISESGGRNNSPLHF. DNA of the CDR3: TGTGCCATCAGTGAGTCCGGGGGGCGAAATAATTCACCCCTCCACTTT.

The chain employs TRBV19 and TRBJ1-5, with no clear D. The germline CDR1 and CDR2 sequences are LNHDA and SQIVND (reference sequence). V was cut by 9 bases and J by 3 bases, with 9 bases left in between. CDR3 size: 12 residues. This CDR3 reads CASSLLNQPQHF. CDR3 coding DNA: TGTGCCAGCAGTCTTCTCAATCAGCCCCAGCATTTT.

The rearrangement links TRBV29-1 to TRBJ1-2; D is unresolved. V was pared by 2 bases and J by 7 bases, with 17 bases between. Germline values: CDR1 SQVTM, CDR2 ANQGSEA. This CDR3 comprises 14 residues. CDR3 in amino acids: CSVESVGGVSGYTF. DNA of the CDR3: TGCAGCGTTGAAAGTGTAGGCGGGGTGAGTGGCTACACCTTC.

This chain joins TRBV9 and TRBJ2-7; 14 bases are a match to TRBD2. The CDR3 is 15 residues long. CDR1 and CDR2 from the germline V gene are SGDLS and YYNGEE. V lost 3 bases to trimming and J lost 7 bases; unmatched junction nucleotides: 6. The CDR3 is CASSEGGLAGEEQYF. The CDR3 DNA sequence: TGTGCCAGCAGCGAGGGGGGACTAGCGGGAGAAGAGCAGTACTTC.

This rearrangement joins TRBV25-1 to TRBJ2-7; TRBD1 matches 8 bases. Germline loops: CDR1 MGHDK, CDR2 SYGVNS. The junction had 14 bases not matched to a gene; V was cut back by 7 bases and J by 6 bases. This CDR3 comprises 15 residues. CDR3 sequence (DNA): TGTGCCAGCACTTCGACCGGGACAGGAAAACCCGAGCAGTACTTC. Its protein is CASTSTGTGKPEQYF.

The gene calls are TRBV30 and TRBJ1-4; TRBD1 matches at 12 bases. There are 16 residues in the CDR3. Germline lookup yields CDR1 GTSNPN and CDR2 SVGIG (reference sequence). V lost 0 bases to trimming and J lost 4 bases; unmatched junction nucleotides: 3. DNA of the CDR3: TGTGCCTGGAGTGTGGGACAGGGGGCGAATAATGAAAAACTGTTTTTT. This codes for CAWSVGQGANNEKLFF.

The V gene is TRBV5-6, the J gene TRBJ2-7; tentatively, D is TRBD2 (5 bases). V was shortened by 1 base and J by 5 bases, with 7 bases between the two germline ends. Per germline, CDR1 SGHDT and CDR2 YYEEEE. The CDR3 spans 12 residues. DNA for the CDR3: TGTGCCAGCAGCTTGACCGGGGACGAGCAGTACTTC. It yields the protein CASSLTGDEQYF.

This sequence joins TRBV7-2 and TRBJ2-1; TRBD1 matches at 9 bases. Germline CDR1 SGHTA, CDR2 FQGNSA. The length of the CDR3 is 16 residues. Trimming at V came to 5 bases and at J to 4 bases, leaving 9 bases not matched to a gene. As DNA, the CDR3 is TGTGCCAGCAGCAAACCGGGACAGGGAGGGTACAATGAGCAGTTCTTC. Its protein product is CASSKPGQGGYNEQFF.

The CDR3 reads CAISDEQSLYEQYF. The CDR3 nucleotides are TGTGCCATCAGTGATGAGCAGAGCCTCTACGAGCAGTACTTC. The chain uses TRBV10-3 and TRBJ2-7; D ambiguous. Trimming shortened V by 3 bases and J by 3 bases, and 12 bases separated the two germline ends. CDR3 length: 14 amino acids. CDR1 is ENHRY and CDR2 is SYGVKD in the germline V gene.

The rearrangement joins TRBV9 to TRBJ2-5; 7 nucleotides align to TRBD2. Germline V CDR1 and CDR2: SGDLS, YYNGEE. V gave up 0 bases and J gave up 5 bases; unmatched junction bases: 7. The CDR3 runs to 15 residues. CDR3 DNA sequence: TGTGCCAGCAGCGTAGGCGGGGGTCCCGACGAGACCCAGTACTTC. Protein product: CASSVGGGPDETQYF.

CDR3 in DNA: TGTGCCTGGAGTTTCAACAGGGGGCAGGGGGAGCTGTTTTTT. Residues: CAWSFNRGQGELFF. The chain carries TRBV30 and TRBJ2-2; TRBD1 aligns across 9 bases. Germline loops: CDR1 GTSNPN, CDR2 SVGIG (reference sequence). J lost 8 bases, V lost 2 bases, and 6 bases had no gene match. This CDR3 spans 14 amino acids. Supplemented by reference TRBV30 and TRBJ2-2, the full variable domain reads SQTIHQWPATLVQPVGSPLSLECTVEGTSNPNLYWYRQAAGRGLQLLFYSVGIGQISSEVPQNLSASRPQDRQFILSSKKLLLSDSGFYLCAWSFNRGQGELFFGEGSRLTVL.

J is TRBJ1-2 and V is TRBV29-1; D is undetermined. V was clipped by 7 bases and J by 4 bases, with 13 bases between them. The CDR3 sequence is 12 residues long. Germline V gives CDR1 SQVTM, CDR2 ANQGSEA. This chain's CDR3 is CSAEEVGYGYTF. The DNA for the CDR3 is TGCAGCGCCGAGGAGGTGGGCTATGGCTACACCTTC.

The chain carries TRBV5-1 and TRBJ2-3; TRBD2 matches 7 bases. Per germline, CDR1 SGHRS and CDR2 YFSETQ. Trimming at V came to 3 bases and at J to 0 bases, leaving 7 bases not matched to a gene. The CDR3 length is 16 residues. The CDR3 DNA sequence: TGCGCCAGCAGCTCAGATCTAGCGGCTAGCACAGATACGCAGTATTTT. Encoded protein: CASSSDLAASTDTQYF.

The chain joins TRBV2 to TRBJ1-2, with a tentative D call TRBD1 (6 bases). Looked up from germline, CDR1 is SNHLY and CDR2 is FYNNEI. The ends were cut back, 4 bases at V and 6 bases at J, with 15 bases in the middle. The CDR3 is 14 amino acids. CDR3 residues: CASSVIRTDNGYTF. DNA for the CDR3: TGTGCCAGCAGTGTAATCAGGACAGATAATGGCTACACCTTC.

This CDR3 is CASSSTVRYGYTF. The CDR3 DNA follows: TGTGCCAGCAGCTCGACAGTTCGCTATGGCTACACCTTC. V usage is TRBV7-2 and J usage is TRBJ1-2, with D tentatively TRBD1 (5 bases). There are 13 residues in the CDR3. The germline V gene encodes CDR1 SGHTA and CDR2 FQGNSA. V was cut by 4 bases and J by 4 bases, with 10 bases left in between.

This clone was detected only a few times. The DNA for the CDR3 is TGTGCCTGGAGTGTACATGAGGAGATCAATCAGCCCCAGCATTTT. It specifies CAWSVHEEINQPQHF. The chain combines TRBV30 with TRBJ1-5; the D is unclear. The CDR3 runs 15 residues. The germline CDR1 and CDR2 sequences are GTSNPN and SVGIG (reference sequence). The V gene lost 0 bases and the J gene lost 3 bases, with 12 bases spanning the gap.

J is TRBJ1-4 and V is TRBV27; no definite D call. The CDR3 contains 12 residues. V lost 5 bases to trimming and J lost 4 bases, with 5 bases between them. Germline CDR1 is MNHEY and CDR2 is SMNVEV (reference sequence). This chain's CDR3 is CASSRGNEKLFF. The CDR3 DNA reads as TGTGCCAGCAGTCGCGGTAATGAAAAACTGTTTTTT.

This sequence joins TRBV9 and TRBJ2-7; D is undetermined. This CDR3 has 12 residues. V dropped 4 bases and J dropped 5 bases, with 10 bases sitting between them. Germline CDR1 reads SGDLS; CDR2 reads YYNGEE. In DNA form, the CDR3 reads TGTGCCAGCAGCTTAGCTGGTCACGAGCAGTACTTC. This gives the protein CASSLAGHEQYF.

The rearrangement joins TRBV7-8 to TRBJ1-4, with 8 bases matching TRBD1. CDR3 size: 12 residues. The V gene's germline CDR1 is SGHVS and CDR2 FQNEAQ. V gave up 11 bases and J gave up 7 bases; unmatched junction bases: 6. The CDR3 reads CASRTGSEKLFF. The CDR3 bases are TGTGCCTCGCGGACAGGGAGTGAAAAACTGTTTTTT.

The chain carries TRBV6-1 and TRBJ2-3; D not resolved. CDR1 MNHNS and CDR2 SASEGT come from the germline V gene. Trimming pared 5 bases from V and 0 bases from J, leaving 3 bases between. The CDR3 loop spans 12 amino acids. CDR3 coding DNA: TGTGCCAGCAGTTTTAGCACAGATACGCAGTATTTT. Translation gives CASSFSTDTQYF.